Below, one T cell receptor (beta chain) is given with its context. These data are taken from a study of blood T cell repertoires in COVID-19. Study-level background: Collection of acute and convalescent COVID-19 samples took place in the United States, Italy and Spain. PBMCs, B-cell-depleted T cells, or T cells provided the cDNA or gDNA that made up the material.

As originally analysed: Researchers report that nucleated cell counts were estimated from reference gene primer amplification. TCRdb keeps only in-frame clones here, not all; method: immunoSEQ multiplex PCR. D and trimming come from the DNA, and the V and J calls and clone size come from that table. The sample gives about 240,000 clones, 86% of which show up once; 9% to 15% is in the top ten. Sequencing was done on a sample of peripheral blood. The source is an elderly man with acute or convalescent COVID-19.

CDR3 sequence reads: CASSPQAGVSYNEQFF. The CDR3 DNA reads TGTGCCAGCAGTCCGCAAGCGGGAGTCTCCTACAATGAGCAGTTCTTC. The chain joins TRBV28 to TRBJ2-1, with 8 bases lining up with TRBD2. After removal of 5 bases from V and 0 bases from J, the junction contained 6 bases not matched to a gene. The CDR3 sequence is 16 residues long. In germline, CDR1 is MDHEN, CDR2 SYDVKM.